This T cell receptor beta chain comes out of a study of T-cell memory formation after mild COVID-19. V was pared by 8 bases and J by 2 bases, with 9 bases between. The CDR3 length is 12 residues. TCRdb recomputed calls from the 5' RACE reads with MiXCR, one row per CDR3 protein. This table has fewer than 200,000 distinct CDR3 sequences, 20% to 25% appearing once. The specimen sequenced was PBMCs or a T cell subset sorted from them (not recorded which). The chain combines TRBV12-3 or TRBV12-4 with TRBJ1-1; D call uncertain. This TCR was sampled from an adult woman who had mild COVID-19 (a few samples of this study predate the infection). Cell type and time point are not known. The CDR3 DNA follows: TGTGCCAGCGCCTGGGCCAACACTGAAGCTTTCTTT. Translating gives CASAWANTEAFF.